The rows below give T cell receptor beta chains drawn from one sample of a study of preoperative IRX-2 immunotherapy in early breast cancer. Method: immunoSEQ multiplex PCR; TCRdb's copy keeps in-frame clones and lacks some. The sample shows about 24,000 clones, 85% to 90% of them seen only once. The material was tumor tissue, obtained after IRX-2 immunotherapy. Receptor source: a human donor with breast cancer. The CDR3 runs from the conserved cysteine through the conserved F or W. Fields, in order: CDR3 DNA, CDR3 protein, V gene, D gene, clone size, J gene. D genes are given only for firm matches. Rows may omit the clone size; those that give it use once, few, many or a size class.

TGCGCCAGCAGTGAATGGGCAGGGACTGGAAACACCATATATTTT	CASSEWAGTGNTIYF	TRBV10-2	.	once	TRBJ1-3
TGTGCCAGCAGCTTGGTGGGACTTTCAGGCTACACCTTC	CASSLVGLSGYTF	TRBV5-4	.	.	TRBJ1-2
TGTGCCAGCAGCTCAACCGCCCCCGGGTCCGACTATGGCTACACCTTC	CASSSTAPGSDYGYTF	TRBV7-8	.	.	TRBJ1-2
TGTGCCAGCAGCCGATCCCTAGCGGGGTCTTACAATGAGCAGTTCTTC	CASSRSLAGSYNEQFF	TRBV2	TRBD2	.	TRBJ2-1
TGTGCCAGCAGCTACCGATCCAATCAGCCCCAGCATTTT	CASSYRSNQPQHF	TRBV28	.	once	TRBJ1-5
TGTGCCAGTATCGGCGCCCAAAACGAGGGTCAGCCCCAGCATTTT	CASIGAQNEGQPQHF	TRBV2	.	.	TRBJ1-5
TGTGCCAGCAGCTTCCTGGGGGGAAACACTGAAGCTTTCTTT	CASSFLGGNTEAFF	TRBV7-8	.	few	TRBJ1-1
TGTGCCAGCTCACCAAAGGGGCCAACCATGAACACTGAAGCTTTCTTT	CASSPKGPTMNTEAFF	TRBV18	.	.	TRBJ1-1
TGCACCAGCAGCCAAGAGCCCCCTTGGCGCGGCACAGATACGCAGTATTTT	CTSSQEPPWRGTDTQYF	TRBV1	.	.	TRBJ2-3
TGTGCCAGCAGCCGGGGGACAGGGGTAACCATCACAGATACGCAGTATTTT	CASSRGTGVTITDTQYF	TRBV5-6	TRBD1	once	TRBJ2-3
TGTGCCAGCAGTGAAGTGGGGGATCAGCCCCAGCATTTT	CASSEVGDQPQHF	TRBV6-1	.	once	TRBJ1-5
TGTGCCAGCAGTCCCGGGACAAAGCCCTACGAGCAGTACTTC	CASSPGTKPYEQYF	TRBV2	.	.	TRBJ2-7
TGTGCCAGCAGTTCCCGCGGGGACAGCTCCTACAATGAGCAGTTCTTC	CASSSRGDSSYNEQFF	TRBV11-2	.	once	TRBJ2-1
TGTGCCAGCAGCGTCGAGCAGGCGGGCGTTTCGAACACTGAAGCTTTCTTT	CASSVEQAGVSNTEAFF	TRBV9	.	.	TRBJ1-1
TGTGCCAGCAGGGATACAGGGGACGAGCAGTACTTC	CASRDTGDEQYF	TRBV6-6	TRBD1	.	TRBJ2-7
TGTGCCAGCAGCGCCTACGGGGTATACAATGAGCAGTTCTTC	CASSAYGVYNEQFF	TRBV5-4	.	.	TRBJ2-1
TGTGCCAGCAGTTTTGCAGGGGGGCCTAACTATGGCTACACCTTC	CASSFAGGPNYGYTF	TRBV28	TRBD1	once	TRBJ1-2
TGTGCCAGCAGTGGCCCGGGACAGGGAAGCTCACCCCTCCACTTT	CASSGPGQGSSPLHF	TRBV6-1	TRBD1	.	TRBJ1-6
TGTGCCAGCAGCCCGTGGGGGGCAACGGACACTGAAGCTTTCTTT	CASSPWGATDTEAFF	TRBV11-3	.	.	TRBJ1-1
TGTGCCAGCAGCCCAAATTTCGAGACCCAGTACTTC	CASSPNFETQYF	TRBV7-9	.	.	TRBJ2-5
TGTGCCAGCAGTTTAGCAGGGTTTTCTGAAAAACTGTTTTTT	CASSLAGFSEKLFF	TRBV27	.	.	TRBJ1-4
TGTGCCAGCACCCGCCGGTATTCAGCCCAGCATTTT	CASTRRYSAQHF	TRBV6-1	.	.	TRBJ1-5
TGTGCCAGTAGTATTCAGGGGAGGTATACTGAAGCTTTCTTT	CASSIQGRYTEAFF	TRBV19	.	.	TRBJ1-1
TGTGCCAGTAGTATCGGCAGGGGAACGTACTTC	CASSIGRGTYF	TRBV19	.	.	TRBJ2-4
TGTGCCAGCAGCTTGGAGGGGACAGTGAACACTGAAGCTTTCTTT	CASSLEGTVNTEAFF	TRBV5-5	TRBD1	.	TRBJ1-1
TGTGCCAGCTCCGGCCCGGGCACTGAAGCTTTCTTT	CASSGPGTEAFF	TRBV18	.	.	TRBJ1-1
TGTGCCAGCAGCCAAGGCGGGGTCACAGATACGCAGTATTTT	CASSQGGVTDTQYF	TRBV4-2	.	.	TRBJ2-3
TGTGCCAGCAGTTTCGGGACCTATGGCTACACCTTC	CASSFGTYGYTF	TRBV6-5	.	.	TRBJ1-2
TGTGCCAGCAGTTACCAGCGGGACTACGAGCAGTACTTC	CASSYQRDYEQYF	TRBV6-6	TRBD2	.	TRBJ2-7
TGTGCCAGCAGCCGGGACCAAGAGACCCAGTACTTC	CASSRDQETQYF	TRBV5-6	.	.	TRBJ2-5
TGTGCCAGCAGCCTTCCCCGGAGCGGGGGGGCCTCCTACAATGAGCAGTTCTTC	CASSLPRSGGASYNEQFF	TRBV7-9	TRBD2	.	TRBJ2-1
TGTGCCAGCAGCCTATTGACAGGGGGCGGTGAAGCTTTCTTT	CASSLLTGGGEAFF	TRBV2	TRBD1	.	TRBJ1-1
TGTGCCAGCAGCTTGGGGGTCCAGCCCCAGCATTTT	CASSLGVQPQHF	TRBV5-6	.	.	TRBJ1-5
TGTGCCAGCAGCTTACGGACAGCCAACAATGAGCAGTTCTTC	CASSLRTANNEQFF	TRBV13	.	.	TRBJ2-1
TGCGCCAGCAGCCACGACGGCTACGAGCAGTACTTC	CASSHDGYEQYF	TRBV5-1	.	few	TRBJ2-7
TGTGCCAGCAGCCCGCGACAGGGGCAGGGTGAAAAACTGTTTTTT	CASSPRQGQGEKLFF	TRBV21-1	.	.	TRBJ1-4
TGTGCCAGCAGTTTCTCCGGGTCTAACTATGGCTACACCTTC	CASSFSGSNYGYTF	TRBV27	.	.	TRBJ1-2
TGTGCCAGCAGCGTAATCGGGGACAGGGGTGAAAAACTGTTTTTT	CASSVIGDRGEKLFF	TRBV9	TRBD1	.	TRBJ1-4
TGTGCCATCAGTGAAACAGGAGAAAACTATGGCTACACCTTC	CAISETGENYGYTF	TRBV10-3	.	.	TRBJ1-2
TGTGCCAGCAAGTTAGCGGGGGTCCGGGCAGATACGCAGTATTTT	CASKLAGVRADTQYF	TRBV27	TRBD2	.	TRBJ2-3
TGTGCCAGCAGCTTAGATCTCGGAGCTCGCTCACCCCTCCACTTT	CASSLDLGARSPLHF	TRBV11-2	.	.	TRBJ1-6
TGTGCCAGCAGCCCCGACCAGGGGCGAAGCACAGATACGCAGTATTTT	CASSPDQGRSTDTQYF	TRBV7-2	.	.	TRBJ2-3
TGTGCCAGCGGGGGCAGTTGGGGGACTGAAGCTTTCTTT	CASGGSWGTEAFF	TRBV9	.	.	TRBJ1-1
TGTGCCAGCAGCTTGGACAGGGCGCGGGACACTGAAGCTTTCTTT	CASSLDRARDTEAFF	TRBV5-4	.	.	TRBJ1-1
TGTGCCAGTAGTATTATGCCCGTGTATAATTCACCCCTCCACTTT	CASSIMPVYNSPLHF	TRBV19	.	.	TRBJ1-6
TGTGCCAGCAGCCAAGCGGGACGAACCTCCTACGAGCAGTACTTC	CASSQAGRTSYEQYF	TRBV14	.	.	TRBJ2-7
TGTGCCAGTAGTATAAGAGGACTAGCGGGGGGGAATGAGCAGTTCTTC	CASSIRGLAGGNEQFF	TRBV19	TRBD2	.	TRBJ2-1
TGTGCCAGCAGTTTCAGAGGGTCCTATGGCTACACCTTC	CASSFRGSYGYTF	TRBV27	.	.	TRBJ1-2
TGTGCCAGCAGCCCCGGAACAGGGGAGTATCAGCCCCAGCATTTT	CASSPGTGEYQPQHF	TRBV5-4	TRBD1	.	TRBJ1-5
TGTGCCAGCAGTAAAACATCAGGGTTATACACTGAAGCTTTCTTT	CASSKTSGLYTEAFF	TRBV2	.	.	TRBJ1-1
TGCGCCAGCCAGGGAGGGACAGTCACAGATACGCAGTATTTT	CASQGGTVTDTQYF	TRBV5-1	.	.	TRBJ2-3
TGTGCCAGCAGCCAAGACGGGACAGTGAACACTGAAGCTTTCTTT	CASSQDGTVNTEAFF	TRBV4-2	TRBD1	once	TRBJ1-1